This is a list of T cell receptor beta chains from one sample in a study of blood T cells in healthy people across ages. TCRdb analysed the 5' RACE reads with MiXCR anew, one entry per CDR3 protein. The sample lists approximately 1,700,000 distinct CDR3 sequences, approximately 40% seen once, with under 30% in the top ten. The sequenced sample was blood. Receptors were obtained from a human donor in good health. Both conserved end residues are part of each CDR3. The D gene is left open where the match is weak. Not all rows give a size; the values are once, few, many and, for expanded clones, a class.

V	size	D	J	CDR3	DNA
TRBV12-3/TRBV12-4	few	TRBD1	TRBJ1-1	CASSQQGLMNTEAFF	TGTGCCAGCAGCCAACAGGGGCTCATGAACACTGAAGCTTTCTTT
TRBV18	-	-	TRBJ2-7	CASSPGAGVSSLDEQYF	TGTGCCAGCTCACCAGGGGCAGGGGTCTCCTCTTTGGACGAGCAGTACTTC
TRBV10-3	-	TRBD1	TRBJ2-7	CAIGERTGGPYEQYF	TGTGCCATCGGTGAGAGGACAGGGGGTCCCTACGAGCAGTACTTC
TRBV20-1	many	-	TRBJ2-5	CSASLSVQETQYF	TGCAGTGCTAGTTTATCAGTTCAAGAGACCCAGTACTTC
TRBV5-1	-	-	TRBJ1-2	CASRVGGSPGYTF	TGCGCCAGCAGGGTCGGAGGGTCGCCTGGCTACACCTTC
TRBV9	many	TRBD1	TRBJ1-2	CASSFNTGVEGYTF	TGTGCCAGCAGCTTTAACACAGGGGTAGAGGGCTACACCTTC
TRBV18	few	-	TRBJ1-1	CASSPQESSSEAFF	TGTGCCAGCTCACCACAGGAGTCCTCGTCTGAAGCTTTCTTT
TRBV2	few	-	TRBJ2-1	CASETLAFGEQFF	TGTGCCAGTGAGACCTTGGCGTTTGGTGAGCAGTTCTTC
TRBV5-1	-	-	TRBJ2-7	CASSLGAQGSYEQYF	TGCGCCAGCAGCTTGGGGGCTCAGGGGTCCTACGAGCAGTACTTC
TRBV12-3/TRBV12-4	-	-	TRBJ2-1	CASSLSQGPNEQFF	TGTGCCAGCAGTTTAAGTCAGGGGCCCAATGAGCAGTTCTTC
TRBV7-9	few	TRBD2	TRBJ2-1	CASSLVGGEDNEQFF	TGTGCCAGCAGCTTAGTGGGGGGGGAGGACAATGAGCAGTTCTTC
TRBV7-9	-	TRBD1	TRBJ2-7	CASSLDRRNEQYF	TGTGCCAGCAGCTTGGACAGGAGGAACGAGCAGTACTTC
TRBV21-1	-	-	TRBJ1-4	CASSTYGWKLFF	TGTGCCAGCAGCACCTACGGTTGGAAACTGTTTTTT
TRBV7-8	-	TRBD2	TRBJ2-2	CASSFLAGGWTGELFF	TGTGCCAGCAGCTTCTTGGCGGGGGGTTGGACCGGGGAGCTGTTTTTT
TRBV27	once	-	TRBJ1-1	CASRISIYFEAFF	TGTGCCAGCAGGATCTCAATTTACTTCGAAGCTTTCTTT
TRBV7-2	-	-	TRBJ1-5	CASSLEAGVKQPQHF	TGTGCCAGCAGCTTAGAGGCAGGGGTAAAACAGCCCCAGCATTTT
TRBV4-2	few	-	TRBJ2-1	CAAGGEGYNEQFF	TGTGCCGCCGGGGGTGAGGGGTACAATGAGCAGTTCTTC
TRBV5-1	-	-	TRBJ2-6	CASSLAGVIGLSGANVLTF	TGCGCCAGCAGCTTGGCCGGAGTGATTGGACTCTCTGGGGCCAACGTCCTGACTTTC
TRBV16	-	TRBD1	TRBJ1-4	CASSQSTGVFEKLFF	TGTGCCAGCAGCCAATCGACAGGGGTTTTTGAAAAACTGTTTTTT
TRBV27	few	-	TRBJ1-2	CASKPGTAYGYTF	TGTGCCAGCAAACCGGGAACCGCCTATGGCTACACCTTC
TRBV12-3/TRBV12-4	-	-	TRBJ2-3	CASRQRGATQYF	TGTGCCAGCAGACAGAGGGGGGCAACGCAGTATTTT
TRBV4-1	few	-	TRBJ2-7	CASSQERNGEQYF	TGCGCCAGCAGCCAAGAAAGGAATGGAGAGCAGTACTTC
TRBV7-2	-	-	TRBJ1-5	CASSYEKGVNQPQHF	TGTGCCAGCAGCTACGAAAAGGGGGTCAATCAGCCCCAGCATTTT
TRBV3-1	many	-	TRBJ1-1	CASSHRGNTEAFF	TGTGCCAGCAGCCATAGGGGGAACACTGAAGCTTTCTTT
TRBV9	-	TRBD2	TRBJ2-7	CASSSRLAGENEQYF	TGTGCCAGCAGCTCCCGACTAGCGGGGGAGAACGAGCAGTACTTC
TRBV2	-	-	TRBJ1-1	CASTLMGTGTEAFF	TGTGCCAGCACTCTAATGGGGACCGGGACAGAAGCTTTCTTT
TRBV27	few	-	TRBJ2-3	CASSPRETATSTDTQYF	TGTGCCAGCAGTCCCAGAGAGACAGCGACCAGCACAGATACGCAGTATTTT
TRBV20-1	-	TRBD2	TRBJ2-7	CSAGKSSSGFSYEQYF	TGCAGTGCTGGGAAATCCTCTAGCGGGTTTTCCTACGAGCAGTACTTC
TRBV27	-	-	TRBJ2-1	CASSLTGGLGYEQFF	TGTGCCAGCAGTTTAACGGGGGGCCTAGGGTATGAGCAGTTCTTC
TRBV7-9	-	-	TRBJ2-3	CASSISASTDTQYF	TGTGCCAGCAGCATATCAGCTAGCACAGATACGCAGTATTTT
TRBV5-1	-	TRBD1	TRBJ1-2	CASSSGQADYGYTF	TGCGCCAGCAGCTCTGGACAGGCCGACTATGGCTACACCTTC
TRBV24-1	few	TRBD1	TRBJ2-5	CATSDPGQDGETQYF	TGTGCCACCAGTGACCCGGGACAGGATGGAGAGACCCAGTACTTC
TRBV20-1	-	-	TRBJ1-2	CSARDQDKGWYGYTF	TGCAGTGCTAGAGATCAGGATAAAGGGTGGTATGGCTACACCTTC
TRBV29-1	few	-	TRBJ2-7	CSVEGRRRYEQYF	TGCAGCGTTGAGGGACGGAGGCGCTACGAGCAGTACTTC
TRBV4-2	-	TRBD1	TRBJ1-5	CASSPKGQGNQPQHF	TGTGCCAGCAGCCCGAAGGGACAGGGGAATCAGCCCCAGCATTTT
TRBV12-3/TRBV12-4	-	-	TRBJ1-1	CATDPGRNTEAFF	TGTGCCACCGATCCGGGAAGAAACACTGAAGCTTTCTTT